These 9 T cell receptor beta chains came from one sample sequenced in a study of T cell responses to AZD1222 COVID-19 vaccine. Clones were read by immunoSEQ multiplex PCR, and TCRdb kept only the in-frame ones, dropping some. The data contain about 35,000 clones, around 84% of them singletons. The sample was peripheral blood, taken 28 days after the second AZD1222 dose. These receptors all come from an adult who received the AZD1222 COVID-19 vaccine.

This chain joins TRBV5-6 and TRBJ1-5; D not certain. The CDR3 loop spans 12 amino acids. Germline CDR1 SGHDT, CDR2 YYEEEE. The V gene lost 2 bases and the J gene lost 7 bases, with 7 bases spanning the gap. The CDR3, as DNA: TGTGCCAGCAGCTTTGGACTGCAGCCCCAGCATTTT. Protein: CASSFGLQPQHF.

This chain connects TRBV5-4 to TRBJ1-4, with TRBD1 matching over 9 bases. CDR1 is SGHNT, CDR2 YYREEE, per germline (reference sequence). Trimming at V came to 4 bases and at J to 7 bases, leaving 8 bases not matched to a gene. The CDR3 is made up of 15 amino acids. CDR3 sequence reads: CASSDGTGRSEKLFF. In nucleotides, the CDR3 is TGTGCCAGCAGCGACGGGACAGGGCGGAGTGAAAAACTGTTTTTT.

The chain combines TRBV2 with TRBJ1-4; TRBD1 matches 9 bases. This CDR3 is built from 14 residues. Per the germline V gene, CDR1 is SNHLY and CDR2 is FYNNEI. V shed 7 bases and J 6 bases; nucleotides not matched to a gene: 6. This CDR3 is CASNLQGAYEKLFF. CDR3 DNA sequence: TGTGCCAGCAATCTACAGGGGGCGTATGAAAAACTGTTTTTT.

Only a few counts were recorded for this clone. The chain joins TRBV11-2 to TRBJ2-5; D unresolved. V was cut by 5 bases and J by 5 bases, with 15 bases left in between. The V gene's germline CDR1 is SGHAT and CDR2 FQNNGV. The CDR3 has 14 amino acids. Here the CDR3 reads CASSPVRSGETQYF. DNA for the CDR3: TGTGCCAGCAGCCCTGTTCGATCTGGGGAGACCCAGTACTTC.

The genes are TRBV5-1 and TRBJ1-1, with TRBD1 matching over 11 bases. The junction had 6 bases not matched to a gene; V was cut back by 4 bases and J by 4 bases. Germline assignment: CDR1 SGHRS and CDR2 YFSETQ. The CDR3 extends over 15 amino acids. The CDR3 is CASSRGQGAATEAFF. The CDR3, as DNA: TGCGCCAGCAGCCGCGGACAGGGGGCGGCCACTGAAGCTTTCTTT.

The chain links TRBV6-5 to TRBJ2-5; TRBD2 might be the D (6 bases). Per germline, CDR1 MNHEY and CDR2 SVGAGI. Trimming removed 6 bases from V and 1 base from J, with 12 bases in between. The CDR3 has 14 residues. DNA for the CDR3: TGTGCCAGCAGGGCCGGGACTGTCCAAGAGACCCAGTACTTC. This sequence encodes CASRAGTVQETQYF.

The chain joins TRBV19 to TRBJ1-5; 9 nucleotides line up with TRBD1. The CDR3 extends over 13 amino acids. V trimming: 8 bases; J trimming: 4 bases; junction bases outside the gene matches: 3. Germline V gene data show CDR1 as LNHDA and CDR2 as SQIVND (reference sequence). In DNA form, the CDR3 reads TGTGCCAGTCAGGACAGGGGAAATCAGCCCCAGCATTTT. Translating it yields CASQDRGNQPQHF.

V gene TRBV10-2 combines with J gene TRBJ2-3, with a weak D call TRBD1 (6 bases). Germline loops: CDR1 WSHSY, CDR2 SAAADI. This CDR3 is 13 amino acids long. Trimming cost V 4 bases and J 6 bases, with 11 bases left between them. CDR3 sequence: CASSATRGDTQYF. The CDR3 nucleotides read TGCGCCAGCAGTGCCACAAGGGGGGATACGCAGTATTTT.

The V and J genes are TRBV7-8 and TRBJ1-2, with no clear D. Trimming cost V 3 bases and J 4 bases, with 9 bases left between them. In germline, CDR1 is SGHVS, CDR2 FQNEAQ. There are 13 residues in the CDR3. In DNA form, the CDR3 reads TGTGCCAGCAGCTTTTCAGTCCTCTATGGCTACACCTTC. It is translated as CASSFSVLYGYTF.